Sequencing of this T cell receptor (beta chain) was carried out in a study of PD-1 blockade in classical Hodgkin lymphoma. Data came from immunoSEQ multiplex PCR; TCRdb stores just in-frame clones and leaves some out. This sample carries fewer than 20,000 clones, roughly 80% of them seen once, and the ten largest clones take 24%. V lost 2 bases, J lost 0 bases, and 9 bases stayed unmatched. The germline V gene encodes CDR1 MNHEY and CDR2 SMNVEV (reference sequence). The CDR3 consists of 19 residues. As concerns this clone: Its antigen is currently unknown.

Autologous stem cell transplantation was followed by relapse in every patient, and brentuximab vedotin exposure varied. Complete response, partial response or progressive disease was each patient's best response. Study-wide results and caveats: Compared with baseline, CD4+ but not CD8+ TCR diversity had risen significantly by C4D1.

This sequence joins TRBV27 and TRBJ2-3, with TRBD2 matching over 12 bases. The receptor's source is a human donor with classical Hodgkin lymphoma. Sequenced material: peripheral blood mononuclear cells (PBMCs), taken at baseline. Written as DNA, the CDR3 is TGTGCCAGCAGTTTAGGGGGACTAGCGGGTAGCCTCAGCACAGATACGCAGTATTTT. Translation: CASSLGGLAGSLSTDTQYF.